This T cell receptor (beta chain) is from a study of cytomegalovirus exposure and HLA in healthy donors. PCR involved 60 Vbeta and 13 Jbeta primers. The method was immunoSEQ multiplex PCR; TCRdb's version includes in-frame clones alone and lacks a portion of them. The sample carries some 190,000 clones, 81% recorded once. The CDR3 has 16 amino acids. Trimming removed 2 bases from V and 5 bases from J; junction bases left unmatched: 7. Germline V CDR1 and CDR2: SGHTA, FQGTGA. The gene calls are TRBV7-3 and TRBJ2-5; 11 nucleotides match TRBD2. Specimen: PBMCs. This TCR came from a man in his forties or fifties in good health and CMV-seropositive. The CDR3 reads CASSLGLAGGGETQYF. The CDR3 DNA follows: TGTGCCAGCAGCTTAGGGCTAGCGGGGGGCGGGGAGACCCAGTACTTC.